These 19 T cell receptor beta chains were all obtained from the same sample, sequenced in a study of CXCR3-negative and CXCR3-positive naive CD8 T cells. The study, taken as a whole, reports: Hydrophobicity of TRB CDR3s was greater in CXCR3-positive naive cells than in CXCR3-negative naive cells.

UMI-labeled 5' RACE yielded the TRB cDNA libraries. No DNA is given; TCRdb re-called the 5' RACE reads and lists each CDR3 protein once. This specimen shows under 150,000 distinct CDR3 sequences; the ten leading clones hold over 0.35%. These receptors' targets are unknown. The sample taken for sequencing was naive CXCR3+ CD8+ T cells from blood. Indicated subset: CD45RO-CCR7+CD27+CD95- naive CD8+ T cells expressing CXCR3 (TNR3+). The receptors were sampled from a human donor in good health. Some clones in this sample may be carry-over from other donors' samples.

This chain connects TRBV29-1 to TRBJ1-1; TCRdb's assignment of TRBD1 cannot be checked, as there is no DNA. The CDR3 length is 15 residues. Germline V CDR1 and CDR2: SQVTM, ANQGSEA. CDR3: CSVEVITGTWTEAFF.

The rearrangement links TRBV29-1 to TRBJ2-1; with no DNA, the TCRdb D assignment of TRBD2 cannot be verified. The CDR3 is 13 amino acids. Per the germline V gene, CDR1 is SQVTM and CDR2 is ANQGSEA. This CDR3 is CSVEYLRQDEQFF.

This chain uses TRBV7-3 with TRBJ1-1. The germline CDR1 and CDR2 sequences are SGHTA and FQGTGA. This CDR3 contains 13 residues. The CDR3 here is CASTPVMNTEAFF.

V and J are TRBV7-2 and TRBJ2-7. Germline loops: CDR1 SGHTA, CDR2 FQGNSA. The CDR3 has 14 amino acids. The chain's CDR3 is CASSLDRGSYEQYF.

The chain uses TRBV28 and TRBJ2-1; TCRdb selects TRBD1, and the lack of DNA leaves this call unchecked. CDR1 and CDR2 from the germline V gene are MDHEN and SYDVKM. This CDR3 comprises 14 residues. The CDR3 loop reads CASSFSGTGNEQFF. The whole variable domain, filled in from reference TRBV28 and TRBJ2-1, reads DVKVTQSSRYLVKRTGEKVFLECVQDMDHENMFWYRQDPGLGLRLIYFSYDVKMKEKGDIPEGYSVSREKKERFSLILESASTNQTSMYLCASSFSGTGNEQFFGPGTRLTVL.

The chain employs TRBV6-4 and TRBJ2-2; TCRdb indicates TRBD2, and absent DNA this call remains unverified. CDR3 length equals 17 residues. Germline loops: CDR1 MRHNA, CDR2 SNTAGT. CDR3 amino acids: CASSERPPGLNTGELFF.

The CDR3 here is CASSAIRWDEQFF. The chain employs TRBV9 and TRBJ2-1. Germline V gene lookup returns CDR1 SGDLS and CDR2 YYNGEE. The CDR3 consists of 13 residues. The variable domain in full, completed from reference TRBV9 and TRBJ2-1, reads DSGVTQTPKHLITATGQRVTLRCSPRSGDLSVYWYQQSLDQGLQFLIQYYNGEERAKGNILERFSAQQFPDLHSELNLSSLELGDSALYFCASSAIRWDEQFFGPGTRLTVL.

The chain has TRBV2 and TRBJ2-7. CDR1 and CDR2 from the germline V gene are SNHLY and FYNNEI. This CDR3 is built from 15 residues. The CDR3 loop is CASSEGRGYDYEQYF.

This sequence joins TRBV6-5 and TRBJ2-7; TCRdb reports TRBD1, a call that lacks DNA to check it against. The germline CDR1 and CDR2 sequences are MNHEY and SVGAGI. This CDR3 is 12 amino acids long. This CDR3 is CASSLPRGEQYF.

J is TRBJ1-2 and V is TRBV5-6. The CDR3 is 14 residues long. In germline, CDR1 is SGHDT, CDR2 YYEEEE. CDR3 region: CASSPGPGTDGYTF.

This rearrangement joins TRBV20-1 to TRBJ2-7; as DNA is missing, the TRBD1 call by TCRdb cannot be tested. The CDR3 extends over 16 amino acids. Germline V gives CDR1 DFQATT, CDR2 SNEGSKA (reference sequence). CDR3 protein: CSARSIAGTRSNEQYF.

The rearrangement joins TRBV7-9 to TRBJ1-2. Germline CDR1 and CDR2: SEHNR and FQNEAQ (reference sequence). The CDR3 runs 13 residues. CDR3 in amino acids: CASSLNSPYGYTF.

This sequence joins TRBV2 and TRBJ2-1; TCRdb's D call, TRBD2, is unchecked because there is no DNA. CDR3 size: 18 residues. The germline V gene encodes CDR1 SNHLY and CDR2 FYNNEI. This chain's CDR3 is CASSVLGTSGYSYNEQFF.

The chain recombines TRBV19 with TRBJ2-2. Per the germline V gene, CDR1 is LNHDA and CDR2 is SQIVND (reference sequence). CDR3 size: 14 residues. The CDR3: CASHRTGNTGELFF.

The chain has TRBV15 and TRBJ2-2. The germline V gene encodes CDR1 LNHNV and CDR2 YYDKDF (reference sequence). The CDR3 is made up of 15 amino acids. CDR3 in amino acids: CATSTNERDTGELFF. Full variable domain (missing parts from reference TRBV15 and TRBJ2-2): DAMVIQNPRYQVTQFGKPVTLSCSQTLNHNVMYWYQQKSSQAPKLLFHYYDKDFNNEADTPDNFQSRRPNTSFCFLDIRSPGLGDTAMYLCATSTNERDTGELFFGEGSRLTVL.

The rearrangement links TRBV5-1 to TRBJ2-7; absent DNA, TCRdb's TRBD1 call cannot be checked. The CDR3 length is 16 residues. Germline V gene sequence: CDR1 SGHRS, CDR2 YFSETQ. CDR3 sequence: CASSPSTGSPSYEQYF.

This rearrangement joins TRBV24-1 to TRBJ2-1; the D call of TRBD1 rests on TCRdb alone, since no DNA is present to check it. The CDR3 covers 14 residues. Looked up from germline, CDR1 is KGHDR and CDR2 is SFDVKD. The CDR3 protein is CATSDFPPGNEQFF.

The chain recombines TRBV7-2 with TRBJ2-3; the D gene TCRdb calls, TRBD1, cannot be checked with no DNA. There are 13 residues in the CDR3. Germline V gene sequence: CDR1 SGHTA, CDR2 FQGNSA. The CDR3 loop reads CASNGGGTDTQYF.

The chain is built from TRBV2 and TRBJ1-5; TCRdb outputs TRBD1, but without DNA this stays unchecked. Germline V gives CDR1 SNHLY, CDR2 FYNNEI. This CDR3 is built from 15 residues. The CDR3 spells CASSEQGVLNQPQHF.